The sequence of this T cell receptor beta chain was determined in a study of blood T cell repertoires in COVID-19. Sequenced by immunoSEQ multiplex PCR; TCRdb stores in-frame clones only, minus some. This table has 390,000 or so clones, roughly four fifths appearing once. The CDR3 contains 17 residues. V shed 7 bases and J 1 base; nucleotides not matched to a gene: 11. CDR1 is SGHAT, CDR2 FQNNGV, per germline. This sequence joins TRBV11-2 and TRBJ1-3; 9 bases match TRBD1. The material sequenced was PBMCs or T cells enriched from blood (not recorded which). This sequence was found in a woman aged 50 to 60 who had recovered from COVID-19. The CDR3 sequence is CASTPGTGIWSGNTIYF. CDR3 in DNA: TGTGCCAGCACCCCCGGGACAGGGATTTGGTCTGGAAACACCATATATTTT. The full variable domain, its missing parts supplied by reference TRBV11-2 and TRBJ1-3, is EAGVAQSPRYKIIEKRQSVAFWCNPISGHATLYWYQQILGQGPKLLIQFQNNGVVDDSQLPKDRFSAERLKGVDSTLKIQPAKLEDSAVYLCASTPGTGIWSGNTIYFGEGSWLTVV.